The 6 T cell receptor beta chains listed next were all sequenced from one sample in a study of cytomegalovirus exposure and HLA in healthy donors (dated by TCRdb to 2016 to 2017). The library was prepared using the immunoSEQ multiplex PCR assay. A mixture of 60 forward primers for TCR Vbeta segments and 13 reverse primers for TCR Jbeta segments was used in the multiplex PCR. In its TCRdb copy, this immuneACCESS table keeps in-frame sequences only and misses some clones. Where compared with another copy, unresolved V genes explain less than half of these, and the others have no known cause. For this sample the table gives some 190,000 clones, of which approximately 86% were detected only once. The biggest ten clones account for roughly 0.34% of the sample. The sequencing input was PBMCs. Source of these receptors: a woman in her 30s in good health and CMV-seronegative.

This clone was seen once. This chain links TRBV6-5 with TRBJ2-3; D may be TRBD2 (6 bases). This CDR3 contains 15 residues. Trimming removed 5 bases from V and 3 bases from J, with 15 bases in between. Germline CDR1 reads MNHEY; CDR2 reads SVGAGI. In nucleotides, the CDR3 is TGTGCCAGCAGTCGGGGGAGCAAGGTAACAGATACGCAGTATTTT. Protein sequence: CASSRGSKVTDTQYF.

The chain couples TRBV2 to TRBJ2-1, with 14 positions matching TRBD2. The germline V gene has CDR1 SNHLY and CDR2 FYNNEI. With 6 bases clipped from V and 6 bases from J, the junction kept 1 base outside the gene matches. This CDR3 is built from 14 residues. The CDR3 loop is CASRGTSGGNEQFF. CDR3 coding DNA: TGTGCCAGCAGAGGGACTAGCGGGGGCAATGAGCAGTTCTTC.

This rearrangement joins TRBV2 to TRBJ1-5, with no clear D. CDR3 size: 12 residues. Germline V gene sequence: CDR1 SNHLY, CDR2 FYNNEI. V shed 6 bases and J shed 3 bases, with 6 bases lying between them. CDR3 nucleotide sequence: TGTGCCAGCAGCGTTATCAATCAGCCCCAGCATTTT. Encoded protein: CASSVINQPQHF.

The chain has TRBV18 and TRBJ2-2; 8 nucleotides agree with TRBD1. CDR1 and CDR2 (germline): KGHSH, LQKENI. The V segment lost 4 bases and the J segment 3 bases; nucleotides outside the gene matches: 4. This CDR3 is built from 15 residues. This CDR3 is CASSLGQGYTGELFF. The CDR3 DNA reads TGTGCCAGCTCACTCGGACAGGGATACACCGGGGAGCTGTTTTTT.

This chain links TRBV5-1 with TRBJ2-3; TRBD2 matches at 14 bases. CDR3 length: 17 residues. Germline trimming cut 3 bases from V and 4 bases from J; bases unmatched to any gene: 7. The V gene's germline CDR1 is SGHRS and CDR2 YFSETQ. This chain's CDR3 is CASSSTSGRDRPDTQYF. The CDR3 DNA sequence: TGCGCCAGCAGCTCGACTAGCGGGAGGGATCGCCCAGATACGCAGTATTTT. Supplemented by reference TRBV5-1 and TRBJ2-3, the full variable domain reads KAGVTQTPRYLIKTRGQQVTLSCSPISGHRSVSWYQQTPGQGLQFLFEYFSETQRNKGNFPGRFSGRQFSNSRSEMNVSTLELGDSALYLCASSSTSGRDRPDTQYFGPGTRLTVL.

This chain connects TRBV7-9 to TRBJ1-1, with 7 bases lining up with TRBD1. Germline trimming cut 7 bases from V and 7 bases from J; bases unmatched to any gene: 15. The CDR3 is 15 residues long. Germline-derived CDR1 and CDR2 are SEHNR and FQNEAQ (reference sequence). For the CDR3, the DNA is TGTGCCAGCACTCACACTTGGGACAGTGCCAGTGAAGCTTTCTTT. It codes for CASTHTWDSASEAFF.